This TCR beta chain emerged from a study of blood T cells in healthy people across ages. Study observations and caveats: More naive CD4+ cells and higher diversity were found in long-lived than in aged donors. Not knowing donor CMV status may have confounded expanded clonotype changes.

Trimming removed 4 bases at V and 4 bases at J, with 10 bases between. This CDR3 spans 13 amino acids. Germline V gene sequence: CDR1 MNHEY, CDR2 SVGEGT. Combining a sample-barcoded 5' primer with a J-beta primer mix, a second PCR ran for 7 to 11 cycles. TCRdb reprocessed the 5' RACE reads with MiXCR, giving one entry per CDR3 protein. The sample records 1.5 million to 1.8 million distinct CDR3 sequences, 35% to 45% being singletons. This clonotype has just a few counts. Antigen: not known. The origin of this receptor is a woman between 18 and 29 years old in good health. V is TRBV6-2 or TRBV6-3 and J is TRBJ1-1, with no clear D. The sample taken for sequencing was blood. CDR3 amino acids: CASSSRVSTEAFF. The CDR3 nucleotides read TGTGCCAGCAGTTCCCGGGTGTCCACTGAAGCTTTCTTT.